The 10 T cell receptor beta chains given below trace back to one sample, sequenced in a study of blood T cell repertoires in COVID-19. Measured with immunoSEQ multiplex PCR; TCRdb has only the in-frame clones, and not every one. The profile shows about 33,000 clones, around 88% of them singletons. What was sequenced was peripheral blood. These receptors were collected from a human donor in a cohort sampled during active COVID-19.

This clone is a singleton in its sample. This chain connects TRBV5-1 to TRBJ2-1, with 9 bases fitting TRBD2. There are 15 residues in the CDR3. Trimming removed 7 bases from V and 8 bases from J; junction bases left unmatched: 13. Germline V gene data show CDR1 as SGHRS and CDR2 as YFSETQ. CDR3 sequence: CASANYGGGADEQFF. CDR3 bases: TGCGCCAGCGCTAATTACGGCGGGGGGGCCGATGAGCAGTTCTTC.

This chain joins TRBV19 and TRBJ1-4; 7 bases are a match to TRBD1. The CDR3 covers 16 residues. Unmatched junction bases numbered 8, after V lost 3 bases and J lost 4 bases. Germline V gene data show CDR1 as LNHDA and CDR2 as SQIVND (reference sequence). The DNA of the CDR3 is TGTGCCAGTAGTATCGGACAGGAGGGGAGTAATGAAAAACTGTTTTTT. Protein sequence: CASSIGQEGSNEKLFF.

The gene calls are TRBV5-1 and TRBJ1-3, with TRBD1 as a possible D gene (5 bases). The ends were cut back, 0 bases at V and 2 bases at J, with 9 bases in the middle. The length of the CDR3 is 15 residues. Germline V CDR1 and CDR2: SGHRS, YFSETQ. The CDR3: CASSLAKGTGNTIYF. In nucleotides, the CDR3 is TGCGCCAGCAGCTTGGCCAAGGGGACTGGAAACACCATATATTTT.

The V gene is TRBV5-1, the J gene TRBJ1-2; D is possibly TRBD1 (6 bases). The germline gives CDR1 SGHRS, CDR2 YFSETQ. The CDR3 runs to 12 residues. Trimming took 3 bases from V and 8 from J, leaving 11 bases between them. CDR3 nucleotide sequence: TGCGCCAGCAGCTCCCGGGGGGCCGGCTACACCTTC. Its protein product is CASSSRGAGYTF.

This clone came up a few times. The V call is TRBV29-1, the J call TRBJ2-1; D not certain. V was cut by 7 bases and J by 14 bases, with 15 bases left in between. This CDR3 is 10 amino acids long. CDR1 is SQVTM and CDR2 is ANQGSEA in the germline V gene. The CDR3 reads CSASAGLKFF. CDR3 nucleotides: TGCAGCGCCAGCGCCGGCCTAAAGTTCTTC.

The V and J genes are TRBV12-3 or TRBV12-4 and TRBJ1-1; D remains unclear. V lost 6 bases, J lost 4 bases, and 12 bases lay in between. This CDR3 spans 13 amino acids. The CDR3 region has the DNA TGTGCCAGCAGGTCCCGGTCGAGCACTGAAGCTTTCTTT. It translates to CASRSRSSTEAFF.

J is TRBJ2-7 and V is TRBV6-6, with 7 bases that match TRBD2. Germline CDR1 and CDR2: MNHNY and SVGAGI (reference sequence). V was pared by 5 bases and J by 6 bases, with 19 bases of the junction left unmatched. The CDR3 is made up of 17 amino acids. The CDR3 DNA reads as TGTGCCAGCAGTCCCCTGGTAGCGGGTAAAGCCCGGGGCGAGCAGTACTTC. It specifies CASSPLVAGKARGEQYF.

The V and J genes are TRBV6-5 and TRBJ1-2; D unclear. CDR3 length: 15 residues. CDR1 is MNHEY and CDR2 is SVGAGI in the germline V gene. V was shortened by 8 bases and J by 8 bases, with 24 bases between the two germline ends. The CDR3 nucleotides read TGTGCCAGCCGGAGGGAGGATTCAGCCTCTCGCGGCTACACCTTC. This gives the protein CASRREDSASRGYTF.

V and J are TRBV5-1 and TRBJ1-1; 7 bases line up with TRBD1. The CDR3 contains 13 residues. V lost 5 bases to trimming and J lost 3 bases; unmatched junction nucleotides: 4. Germline loops: CDR1 SGHRS, CDR2 YFSETQ. CDR3 residues: CASRMGTDTEAFF. The CDR3 nucleotides read TGCGCCAGCAGGATGGGGACAGACACTGAAGCTTTCTTT.

This sequence joins TRBV7-9 and TRBJ1-2; perhaps TRBD1 as D (6 bases). CDR1 and CDR2 from the germline V gene are SEHNR and FQNEAQ (reference sequence). The CDR3 covers 16 residues. V was cut by 1 base and J by 4 bases, with 16 bases left in between. The CDR3 region is CASSLVLGAVSYGYTF. Here the CDR3 DNA reads TGTGCCAGCAGCTTAGTCTTGGGGGCAGTCAGCTATGGCTACACCTTC.